The present T cell receptor beta chain was sequenced within a study of blood T cell repertoires in COVID-19. Study in general: Sample material is recorded as cDNA or gDNA derived from T cells, B-cell-depleted T cells, or PBMCs.

The repertoire was sequenced with immunoSEQ multiplex PCR; TCRdb's copy has only in-frame clones and lacks some. The data contain about 70,000 clones, roughly 87% of them singletons. The V gene lost 7 bases and the J gene lost 2 bases, with 10 bases spanning the gap. This CDR3 has 13 amino acids. The specimen was peripheral blood. The sequence was collected from a young woman with acute or convalescent COVID-19. The chain has TRBV12-3 or TRBV12-4 and TRBJ2-3, with a tentative D call TRBD1 (5 bases). CDR3 residues: CASTLDITDTQYF. The CDR3 DNA is TGTGCCAGCACCCTGGACATCACAGATACGCAGTATTTT.